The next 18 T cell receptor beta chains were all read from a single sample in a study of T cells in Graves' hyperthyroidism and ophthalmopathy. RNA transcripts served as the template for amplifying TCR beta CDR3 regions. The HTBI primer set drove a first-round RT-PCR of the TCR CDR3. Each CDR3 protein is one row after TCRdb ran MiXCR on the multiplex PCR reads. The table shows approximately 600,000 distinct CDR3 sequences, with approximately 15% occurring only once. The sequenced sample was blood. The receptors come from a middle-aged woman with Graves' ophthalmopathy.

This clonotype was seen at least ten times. The CDR3 DNA reads TGTGCCAGCAGGGGGGCCAACGTCCTGACTTTC. This codes for CASRGANVLTF. The rearrangement joins TRBV12-3 or TRBV12-4 to TRBJ2-6; D remains unclear. The V end lost 6 bases, the J end lost 4 bases, and 1 base lay between the germline ends. The CDR3 consists of 11 residues.

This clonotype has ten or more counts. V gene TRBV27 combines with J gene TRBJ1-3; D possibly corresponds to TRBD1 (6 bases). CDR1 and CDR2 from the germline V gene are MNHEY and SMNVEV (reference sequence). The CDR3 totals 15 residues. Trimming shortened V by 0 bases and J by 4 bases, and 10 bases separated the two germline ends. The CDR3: CASSLSGGLGNTIYF. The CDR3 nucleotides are TGTGCCAGCAGTTTATCCGGGGGGCTCGGAAACACCATATATTTT.

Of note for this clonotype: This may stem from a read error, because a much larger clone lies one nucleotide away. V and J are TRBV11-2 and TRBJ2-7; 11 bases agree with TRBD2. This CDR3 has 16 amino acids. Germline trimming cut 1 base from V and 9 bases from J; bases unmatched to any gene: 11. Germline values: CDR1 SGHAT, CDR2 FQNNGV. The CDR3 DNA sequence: TGTGCCAGCAGCTTAGGCCGGCTAGCGGGAGGCCACGGGCAGTACTTC. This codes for CASSLGRLAGGHGQYF. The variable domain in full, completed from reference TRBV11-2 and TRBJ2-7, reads EAGVAQSPRYKIIEKRQSVAFWCNPISGHATLYWYQQILGQGPKLLIQFQNNGVVDDSQLPKDRFSAERLKGVDSTLKIQPAKLEDSAVYLCASSLGRLAGGHGQYFGPGTRLTVT.

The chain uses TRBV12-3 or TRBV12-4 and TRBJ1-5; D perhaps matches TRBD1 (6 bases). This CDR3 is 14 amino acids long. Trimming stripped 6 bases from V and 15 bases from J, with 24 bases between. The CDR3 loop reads CASSLASGTPFLHF. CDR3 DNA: TGTGCCAGCAGCCTCGCCTCCGGGACACCCTTTCTGCATTTT.

The DNA of the CDR3 is TGTGCCAGCAAGAAAGACCTCCGGGGGGTGTTTACTGAAGCTTTCTTT. Translating it yields CASKKDLRGVFTEAFF. The chain couples TRBV6-1 to TRBJ1-1; TRBD1 might be the D (5 bases). The germline V gene encodes CDR1 MNHNS and CDR2 SASEGT. Trimming stripped 7 bases from V and 5 bases from J, with 23 bases between. This CDR3 spans 16 amino acids.

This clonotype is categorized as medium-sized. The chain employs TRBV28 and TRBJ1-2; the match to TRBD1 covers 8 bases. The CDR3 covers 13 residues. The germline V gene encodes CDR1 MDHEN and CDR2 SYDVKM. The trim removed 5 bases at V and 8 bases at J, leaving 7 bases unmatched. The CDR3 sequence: CASSLGQAFGYTF. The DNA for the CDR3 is TGTGCCAGCAGTCTGGGACAGGCGTTCGGCTACACCTTC.

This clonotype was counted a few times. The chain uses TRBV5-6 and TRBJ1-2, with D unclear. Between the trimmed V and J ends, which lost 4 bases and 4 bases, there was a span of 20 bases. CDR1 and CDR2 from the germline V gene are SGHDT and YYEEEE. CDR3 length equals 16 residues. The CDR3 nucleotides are TGTGCCAGCAGCATCCCAAACTCACCCGCGGGCTATGGCTACACCTTC. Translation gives CASSIPNSPAGYGYTF.

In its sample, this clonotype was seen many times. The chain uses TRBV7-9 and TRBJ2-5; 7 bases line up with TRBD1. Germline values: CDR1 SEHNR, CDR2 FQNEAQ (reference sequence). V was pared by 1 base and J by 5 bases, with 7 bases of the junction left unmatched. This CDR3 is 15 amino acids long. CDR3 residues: CASSLEGALGETQYF. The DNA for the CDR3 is TGTGCCAGCAGCTTAGAGGGGGCGCTGGGGGAGACCCAGTACTTC.

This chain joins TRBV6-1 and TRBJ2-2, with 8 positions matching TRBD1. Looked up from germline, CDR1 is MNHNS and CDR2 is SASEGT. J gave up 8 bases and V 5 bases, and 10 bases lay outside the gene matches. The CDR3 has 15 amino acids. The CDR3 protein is CASSLGTGGSGELFF. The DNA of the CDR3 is TGTGCCAGCAGTCTAGGGACAGGTGGATCAGGGGAGCTGTTTTTT.

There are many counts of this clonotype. The CDR3 spells CASSPLMTSQAEAFF. CDR3 bases: TGTGCCAGTAGTCCCCTAATGACCTCTCAGGCTGAAGCTTTCTTT. The rearrangement uses TRBV19 and TRBJ1-1; no firm D call. Trimming left V 5 bases short and J 6 bases short, with 19 bases between. The germline CDR1 and CDR2 sequences are LNHDA and SQIVND (reference sequence). The CDR3 sequence is 15 residues long.

The CDR3: CASLGPSTGLQETQYF. In DNA form, the CDR3 reads TGTGCCAGCCTAGGCCCTTCGACAGGGCTACAAGAGACCCAGTACTTC. This sequence joins TRBV2 and TRBJ2-5, with 7 bases identical to TRBD1. The germline V gene encodes CDR1 SNHLY and CDR2 FYNNEI. Losses at the gene ends were 8 bases for V and 2 bases for J; bases not matched to a gene: 14. The CDR3 consists of 16 residues.

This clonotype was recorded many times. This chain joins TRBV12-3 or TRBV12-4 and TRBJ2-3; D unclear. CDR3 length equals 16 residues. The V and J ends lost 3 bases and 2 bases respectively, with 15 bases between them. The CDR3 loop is CASSFLSGRHTDTQYF. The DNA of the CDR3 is TGTGCCAGCAGTTTTCTATCTGGGCGGCACACAGATACGCAGTATTTT.

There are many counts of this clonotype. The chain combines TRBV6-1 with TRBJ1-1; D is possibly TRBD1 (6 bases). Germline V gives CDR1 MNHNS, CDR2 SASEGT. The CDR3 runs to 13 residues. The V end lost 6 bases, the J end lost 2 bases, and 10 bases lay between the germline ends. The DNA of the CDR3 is TGTGCCAGCAGAGGGGGAGCAAACACTGAAGCTTTCTTT. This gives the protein CASRGGANTEAFF.

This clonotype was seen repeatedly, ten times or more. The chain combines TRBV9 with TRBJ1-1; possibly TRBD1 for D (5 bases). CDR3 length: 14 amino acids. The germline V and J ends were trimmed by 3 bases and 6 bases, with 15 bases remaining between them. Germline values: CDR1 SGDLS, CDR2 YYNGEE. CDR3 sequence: CASSGHQGSPEAFF. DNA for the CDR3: TGTGCCAGCAGCGGCCACCAGGGATCCCCTGAAGCTTTCTTT.

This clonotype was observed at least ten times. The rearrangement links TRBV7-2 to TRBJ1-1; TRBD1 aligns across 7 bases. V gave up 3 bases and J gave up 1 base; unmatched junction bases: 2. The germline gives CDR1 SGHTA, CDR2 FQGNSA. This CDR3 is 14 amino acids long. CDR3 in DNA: TGTGCCAGCAGCTTCCGGGACAGGAACACTGAAGCTTTCTTT. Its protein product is CASSFRDRNTEAFF.

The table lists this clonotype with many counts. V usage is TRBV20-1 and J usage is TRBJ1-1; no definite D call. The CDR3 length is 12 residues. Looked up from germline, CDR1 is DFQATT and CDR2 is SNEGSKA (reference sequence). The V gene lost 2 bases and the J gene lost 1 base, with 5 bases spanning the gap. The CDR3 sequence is CSARRPNTEAFF. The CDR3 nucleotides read TGCAGTGCTAGACGCCCGAACACTGAAGCTTTCTTT.

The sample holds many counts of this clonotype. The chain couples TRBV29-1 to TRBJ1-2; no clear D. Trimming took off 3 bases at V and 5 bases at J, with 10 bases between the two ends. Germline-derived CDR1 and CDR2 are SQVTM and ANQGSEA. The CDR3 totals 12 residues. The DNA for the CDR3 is TGCAGCGTTGATGCAGAGCTTTATGGCTACACCTTC. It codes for CSVDAELYGYTF.

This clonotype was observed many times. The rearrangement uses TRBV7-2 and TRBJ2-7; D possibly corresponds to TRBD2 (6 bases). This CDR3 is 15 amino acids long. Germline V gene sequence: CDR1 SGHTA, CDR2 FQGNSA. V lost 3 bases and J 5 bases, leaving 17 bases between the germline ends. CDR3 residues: CASSFLGGSKNEQYF. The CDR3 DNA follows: TGTGCCAGCAGCTTCCTGGGGGGATCTAAAAACGAGCAGTACTTC. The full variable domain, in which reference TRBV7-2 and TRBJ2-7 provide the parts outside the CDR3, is GAGVSQSPSNKVTEKGKDVELRCDPISGHTALYWYRQSLGQGLEFLIYFQGNSAPDKSGLPSDRFSAERTGGSVSTLTIQRTQQEDSAVYLCASSFLGGSKNEQYFGPGTRLTVT.